This TCR beta chain was identified during a study of shared clonotypes between healthy human individuals. Turning to this clone: The sample carries other DNA sequences with the same CDR3.

Generated by immunoSEQ multiplex PCR, the TCRdb table keeps only in-frame clones and is missing some. The sample has 500,000 to 550,000 clones, 90% to 97% seen once. V was trimmed by 1 base and J by 0 bases, leaving 3 bases between them. Per the germline V gene, CDR1 is SGHDN and CDR2 is FVKESK. The CDR3 contains 13 residues. Splitting of CD4+ cells produced CD45RA+ naive and CD45RA-negative memory subsets. This chain connects TRBV14 to TRBJ1-1; no clear D gene. The sequence was collected from a woman younger than 45 in good health. The sample consisted of naive CD4+ T cells sorted from blood. Stated subset: CD45RA+ positively selected. The CDR3 nucleotides read TGTGCCAGCAGCCAAGTGATGAACACTGAAGCTTTCTTT. Its translation is CASSQVMNTEAFF.